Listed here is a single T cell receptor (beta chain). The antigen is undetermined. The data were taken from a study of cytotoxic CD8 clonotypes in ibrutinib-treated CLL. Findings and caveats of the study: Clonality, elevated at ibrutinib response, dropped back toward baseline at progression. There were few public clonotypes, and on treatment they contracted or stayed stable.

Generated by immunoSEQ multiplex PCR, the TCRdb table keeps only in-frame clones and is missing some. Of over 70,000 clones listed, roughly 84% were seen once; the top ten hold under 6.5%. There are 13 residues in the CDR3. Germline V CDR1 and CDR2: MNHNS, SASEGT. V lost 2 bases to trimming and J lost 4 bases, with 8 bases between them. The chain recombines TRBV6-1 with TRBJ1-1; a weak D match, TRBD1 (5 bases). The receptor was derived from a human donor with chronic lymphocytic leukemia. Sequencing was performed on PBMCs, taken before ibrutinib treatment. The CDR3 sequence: CASSERDRTEAFF. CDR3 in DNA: TGTGCCAGCAGTGAAAGGGACCGCACTGAAGCTTTCTTT.